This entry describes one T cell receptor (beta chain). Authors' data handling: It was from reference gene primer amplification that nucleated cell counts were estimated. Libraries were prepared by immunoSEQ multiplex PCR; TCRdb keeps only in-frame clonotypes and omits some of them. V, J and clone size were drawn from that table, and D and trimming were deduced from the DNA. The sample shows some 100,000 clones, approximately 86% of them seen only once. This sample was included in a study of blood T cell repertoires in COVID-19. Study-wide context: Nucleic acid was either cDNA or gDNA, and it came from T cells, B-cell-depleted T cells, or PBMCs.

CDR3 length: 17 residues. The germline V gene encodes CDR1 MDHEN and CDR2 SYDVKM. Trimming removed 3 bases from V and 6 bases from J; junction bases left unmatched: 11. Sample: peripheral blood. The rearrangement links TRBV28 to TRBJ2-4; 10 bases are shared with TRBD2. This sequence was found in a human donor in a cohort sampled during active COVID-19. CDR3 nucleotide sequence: TGTGCCAGCAGTTTCGGACTGACTAGCGGGCGTGTAAACATTCAGTACTTC. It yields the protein CASSFGLTSGRVNIQYF.